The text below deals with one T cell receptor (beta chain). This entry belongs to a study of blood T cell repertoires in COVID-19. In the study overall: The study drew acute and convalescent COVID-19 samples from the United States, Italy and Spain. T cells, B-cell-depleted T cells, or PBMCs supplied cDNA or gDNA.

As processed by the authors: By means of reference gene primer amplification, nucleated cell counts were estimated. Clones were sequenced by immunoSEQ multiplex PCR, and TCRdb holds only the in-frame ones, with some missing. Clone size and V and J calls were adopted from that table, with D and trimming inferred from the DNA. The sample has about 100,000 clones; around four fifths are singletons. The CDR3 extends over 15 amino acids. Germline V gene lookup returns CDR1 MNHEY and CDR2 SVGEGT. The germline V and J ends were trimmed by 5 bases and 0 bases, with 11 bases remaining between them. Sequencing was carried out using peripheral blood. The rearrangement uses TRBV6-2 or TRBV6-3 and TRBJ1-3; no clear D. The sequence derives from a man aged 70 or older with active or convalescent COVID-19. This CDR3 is CASSPGVSSGNTIYF. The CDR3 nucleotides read TGTGCCAGCAGTCCCGGGGTCTCCTCTGGAAACACCATATATTTT.